A selection of T cell receptor beta chains follows, all from one sample in a study of OX40 agonist ivuxolimab in advanced cancers. The data were produced by immunoSEQ multiplex PCR, yet TCRdb's version contains in-frame clones alone and is incomplete. Seen here are some 60,000 clones, about 89% observed once, and the top ten hold around 15%. The source was CD4+ or CD8+ T cells sorted from blood, collected in a trial of the OX40 agonist ivuxolimab. These TCRs come from an adult with an advanced solid tumor such as melanoma, head and neck, liver or kidney cancer. Each CDR3 is given with its conserved first and last residue. D genes are given only for firm matches. The size entry is marked missing in some rows and otherwise reads once, few, many or a size class.

CDR3aa	CDR3nt	v_gene	d_gene	j_gene	abundance
CASRALREQPQHF	TGTGCCAGTAGGGCGCTTCGGGAACAGCCCCAGCATTTT	TRBV28	-	TRBJ1-5	-
CASSGSGTADSYEQYF	TGTGCCAGCAGTGGCTCCGGGACCGCGGACTCCTACGAGCAGTACTTC	TRBV28	-	TRBJ2-7	-
CASSPEDRGYGYTF	TGTGCCAGCAGCCCAGAGGACAGGGGCTATGGCTACACCTTC	TRBV5-5	TRBD1	TRBJ1-2	-
CASSLSHRGSGANVLTF	TGTGCCAGCAGTTTATCCCACAGGGGCTCTGGGGCCAACGTCCTGACTTTC	TRBV27	TRBD1	TRBJ2-6	-
CASRTSGSPDTQYF	TGTGCCAGCAGGACTAGCGGGAGTCCAGATACGCAGTATTTT	TRBV11-2	TRBD2	TRBJ2-3	-
CASSIGRGLYNEQFF	TGTGCCAGTAGTATTGGCAGGGGGCTATATAACGAGCAGTTCTTC	TRBV19	TRBD1	TRBJ2-1	-
CASSPAAGGNQPQHF	TGTGCCAGTAGCCCAGCCGCTGGGGGCAATCAGCCCCAGCATTTT	TRBV19	-	TRBJ1-5	-
CASSLTGRGTEAFF	TGTGCCAGCAGCCTGACAGGTCGTGGCACTGAAGCTTTCTTT	TRBV6-9	-	TRBJ1-1	-
CASSPPQGLNEKLFF	TGTGCCAGCTCACCACCGCAGGGACTAAATGAAAAACTGTTTTTT	TRBV18	-	TRBJ1-4	once
CASSLLANTGELFF	TGTGCCAGCAGCTTACTAGCGAACACCGGGGAGCTGTTTTTT	TRBV7-8	-	TRBJ2-2	-
CASSLSRGVQYF	TGTGCCAGCAGTCTCAGCAGGGGCGTGCAGTACTTC	TRBV28	-	TRBJ2-7	few
CASSTSGGGTQYF	TGTGCCAGCAGCACTAGTGGAGGGGGTACGCAGTATTTT	TRBV9	-	TRBJ2-3	-
CASSRSSTEKYF	TGTGCCAGCAGCCGATCCTCGACAGAAAAGTACTTC	TRBV7-2	-	TRBJ2-7	once
CASSEGPGRRPQHF	TGTGCCAGCAGCGAGGGTCCGGGTCGTCGGCCCCAGCATTTT	TRBV28	-	TRBJ1-5	-
CASSIGQSYEQYF	TGTGCCAGTAGTATAGGACAGTCCTACGAGCAGTACTTC	TRBV19	-	TRBJ2-7	-
CASSHRTSDEQFF	TGCGCCAGCAGCCATAGGACTAGCGATGAGCAGTTCTTC	TRBV4-1	TRBD2	TRBJ2-1	once